Listed below are T cell receptor beta chains from one sample, sequenced in a study of blood T cell repertoires in COVID-19. The assay was immunoSEQ multiplex PCR, and TCRdb's table has in-frame clones only and misses some. Here the sample spans roughly 300,000 clones, roughly 86% being singletons. What was sequenced was peripheral blood. These receptors all come from a woman aged 45-65 years who had recovered from COVID-19. Each CDR3 is given with its conserved first and last residue. A D gene is named only where the DNA matches it firmly. Rows give clone size only sometimes, using once, few, many, or a class for an expanded clone.

size,V,D,J,CDR3,DNA
NA,TRBV5-1,NA,TRBJ2-1,CASSSGRLDYNEQFF,TGCGCCAGCAGCTCGGGAAGGCTTGATTACAATGAGCAGTTCTTC
NA,TRBV11-1,TRBD2,TRBJ2-3,CASSSSSGATDTQYF,TGTGCCAGCAGCTCAAGTAGCGGGGCCACAGATACGCAGTATTTT
NA,TRBV27,TRBD2,TRBJ2-7,CASSLFAGVNEQYF,TGTGCCAGCAGTTTATTTGCGGGAGTGAACGAGCAGTACTTC
NA,TRBV11-2,NA,TRBJ2-7,CASSLVAGYEQYF,TGTGCCAGCAGCTTAGTAGCTGGGTACGAGCAGTACTTC
NA,TRBV4-3,TRBD2,TRBJ2-1,CASSLGTNSYNEQFF,TGCGCCAGCAGCCTAGGGACTAACTCCTACAATGAGCAGTTCTTC
NA,TRBV27,TRBD2,TRBJ2-1,CASSSYLAGGPEGEQFF,TGTGCCAGCAGTTCCTACCTAGCGGGAGGGCCCGAGGGTGAGCAGTTCTTC
NA,TRBV3-1/TRBV3-2,NA,TRBJ1-6,CASSPQIGANSPLHF,TGTGCCAGCAGCCCACAGATAGGGGCTAATTCACCCCTCCACTTT
NA,TRBV4-1,TRBD1,TRBJ1-5,CASSQGTGDYQPQHF,TGCGCCAGCAGCCAGGGGACAGGAGATTATCAGCCCCAGCATTTT
once,TRBV5-5,NA,TRBJ1-1,CASSFERRTEAFF,TGTGCCAGCAGCTTTGAGCGGCGGACTGAAGCTTTCTTT
few,TRBV19,TRBD1,TRBJ1-5,CASSISRGPDDNQPQHF,TGTGCCAGTAGTATTTCGAGGGGGCCCGACGACAATCAGCCCCAGCATTTT
NA,TRBV5-1,NA,TRBJ1-4,CASSESWGLNEKLFF,TGCGCCAGCAGCGAGTCGTGGGGGCTAAATGAAAAACTGTTTTTT
NA,TRBV6-1,TRBD2,TRBJ2-3,CASSEGGRRGRSTDTQYF,TGTGCCAGCAGTGAGGGAGGGAGGCGGGGCCGGAGCACAGATACGCAGTATTTT
NA,TRBV28,NA,TRBJ1-2,CASSLLSGGGYTF,TGTGCCAGCAGTTTATTGTCGGGAGGTGGCTACACCTTC
NA,TRBV28,NA,TRBJ1-5,CASSLSGGNQPQHF,TGTGCCAGCAGTTTATCCGGCGGAAATCAGCCCCAGCATTTT
NA,TRBV25-1,TRBD1,TRBJ1-6,CASSQGAYNSPLHF,TGTGCCAGCAGCCAGGGGGCCTATAATTCACCCCTCCACTTT
NA,TRBV3-1/TRBV3-2,TRBD1,TRBJ2-1,CASSQDSQGANEQFF,TGTGCCAGCAGCCAAGATTCACAGGGGGCAAATGAGCAGTTCTTC
NA,TRBV6-5,NA,TRBJ1-2,CASRGGVGGGYTF,TGTGCCAGCAGAGGCGGCGTGGGGGGAGGCTACACCTTC
NA,TRBV24-1,TRBD1,TRBJ2-5,CATSQGQGYQGTQYF,TGTGCCACCAGTCAGGGACAGGGCTACCAGGGGACCCAGTACTTC
once,TRBV14,NA,TRBJ2-2,CASSQRYGIGELFF,TGTGCCAGCAGCCAACGGTACGGGATCGGGGAGCTGTTTTTT
NA,TRBV28,NA,TRBJ1-5,CASSTPEWGPTNQPQHF,TGTGCCAGCAGTACTCCGGAGTGGGGCCCGACCAATCAGCCCCAGCATTTT
NA,TRBV30,TRBD1,TRBJ1-1,CAWSATGMSNEAFF,TGTGCCTGGAGTGCGACAGGGATGTCAAATGAAGCTTTCTTT
NA,TRBV2,NA,TRBJ2-3,CASSGGQSADTQYF,TGTGCCAGCAGTGGGGGGCAGTCCGCAGATACGCAGTATTTT
few,TRBV7-2,NA,TRBJ1-1,CASSGGLMNTEAFF,TGTGCCAGCAGTGGAGGACTGATGAACACTGAAGCTTTCTTT
NA,TRBV28,NA,TRBJ1-3,CASNELVIGNTIYF,TGTGCCAGCAACGAGTTAGTGATCGGAAACACCATATATTTT
NA,TRBV27,TRBD2,TRBJ2-1,CASSLLADDNEQFF,TGTGCCAGCAGTTTACTAGCGGACGACAATGAGCAGTTCTTC
NA,TRBV7-2,NA,TRBJ1-2,CASSPGLDGYTF,TGTGCCAGCAGCCCGGGTCTAGATGGCTACACCTTC
NA,TRBV10-3,TRBD1,TRBJ1-6,CAISFGTENSPLHF,TGTGCCATCAGTTTCGGGACAGAAAATTCACCCCTCCACTTT
NA,TRBV5-1,NA,TRBJ2-5,CASSPDQETQYF,TGCGCCAGCAGCCCAGATCAAGAGACCCAGTACTTC
NA,TRBV6-2/TRBV6-3,NA,TRBJ2-3,CASSSIVPGDTQYF,TGTGCCAGCAGTTCTATTGTCCCAGGAGATACGCAGTATTTT
NA,TRBV30,TRBD1,TRBJ2-7,CAWSVQGSYEQYF,TGTGCCTGGAGTGTACAGGGGTCCTACGAGCAGTACTTC
once,TRBV7-8,NA,TRBJ2-1,CASIHRGAPSYNEQFF,TGTGCCAGCATCCATCGGGGGGCCCCCTCCTACAATGAGCAGTTCTTC
NA,TRBV19,NA,TRBJ2-6,CASSYQGRASGANVLTF,TGTGCCAGTAGTTACCAGGGCAGGGCATCTGGGGCCAACGTCCTGACTTTC
NA,TRBV2,TRBD1,TRBJ1-4,CASRRTGRNEKLFF,TGTGCCAGCAGAAGGACAGGGAGGAATGAAAAACTGTTTTTT
NA,TRBV6-2/TRBV6-3,TRBD2,TRBJ2-2,CASSIRLAGNTGELFF,TGTGCCAGCAGTATTCGACTAGCGGGGAACACCGGGGAGCTGTTTTTT
NA,TRBV6-5,NA,TRBJ2-7,CASSYRRSSYEQYF,TGTGCCAGCAGTTACCGGCGGAGCTCCTACGAGCAGTACTTC
NA,TRBV7-2,NA,TRBJ2-7,CASSLVPGVYEQYF,TGTGCCAGCAGCTTAGTGCCGGGGGTCTACGAGCAGTACTTC
NA,TRBV3-1/TRBV3-2,TRBD2,TRBJ2-7,CASSLTSGTIEQYF,TGTGCCAGCAGCCTAACTAGCGGGACGATCGAGCAGTACTTC
once,TRBV19,TRBD1,TRBJ2-5,CASNRGIMETQYF,TGTGCCAGTAACAGGGGAATTATGGAGACCCAGTACTTC
NA,TRBV18,TRBD1,TRBJ2-3,CASSHRDRVTDTQYF,TGTGCCAGCTCACACCGGGACAGGGTAACAGATACGCAGTATTTT
NA,TRBV7-2,NA,TRBJ1-2,CASSQPTGYDYGYTF,TGTGCCAGCAGCCAACCGACAGGCTATGACTATGGCTACACCTTC
NA,TRBV28,NA,TRBJ1-2,CASSLLRVEGYTF,TGTGCCAGCAGTTTACTCAGGGTTGAGGGCTACACCTTC